The clone carrying this TCR beta chain was seen once. Its specificity is not known. This CDR3 is built from 16 residues. V lost 2 bases, J lost 4 bases, and 5 bases stayed unmatched. The germline V gene has CDR1 PRHDT and CDR2 FYEKMQ (reference sequence). This entry belongs to a study of response to subunit inactivated influenza vaccine. Points from the study as a whole: Authors proposed each seasonal influenza vaccination draws in few new T cells.

TCRdb used MiXCR to reprocess the RT-PCR reads, holding one entry per CDR3 protein. This sample yields approximately 520,000 distinct CDR3 sequences, of which approximately 15% are seen a single time; 3% to 3.5% belongs to the top ten. Source: CD4+ T cells sorted from PBMCs, taken around 25 months after vaccination. The sequence came from a man aged 50 to 69 who received an inactivated influenza vaccine. This chain uses TRBV13 with TRBJ2-1; 10 bases fit TRBD2. The CDR3 reads CASSLYLAGAYNEQFF. CDR3 coding DNA: TGTGCCAGCAGCTTATATCTAGCGGGAGCATACAATGAGCAGTTCTTC.